The source of this TCR beta chain is a study of T cells after posttransplantation cyclophosphamide. The study's findings and limits: Recipient CMV seropositivity and CMV reactivation strongly tracked TRB clonality. TRB overlap between skin or GI tissue T cells and blood was limited.

Germline CDR1 reads SGHVS; CDR2 reads FQNEAQ. This CDR3 is built from 15 residues. Deletions cut 1 base from V and 1 base from J, with 10 bases between. Control samples came 1 year after myeloablative marrow transplants with methotrexate plus calcineurin inhibitor. A remark on this clone: Its cognate antigen is unknown. This is likely a read error, given that the CDR3 carries no conserved phenylalanine or tryptophan at its end.

The repertoire was sequenced with immunoSEQ multiplex PCR; TCRdb's copy has only in-frame clones and lacks some. This sample yields about 15,000 clones, of which roughly 80% are seen a single time; less than 5.5% belongs to the top ten. The chain employs TRBV7-8 and TRBJ1-1; unclear D gene. The starting material was PBMCs, obtained approximately 390 days after allogeneic stem cell transplant with calcineurin inhibitor and methotrexate. The TCR was taken from a male patient in his late teens or twenties who received an allogeneic stem cell transplant from a related donor, was CMV-positive, and had no GVHD. Some T cells may be graft donor cells. In DNA form, the CDR3 reads TGTGCCAGCAGCTTAGGGTTGAACAGGAACACTGAAGCTTTCCTT. This gives the protein CASSLGLNRNTEAFL.